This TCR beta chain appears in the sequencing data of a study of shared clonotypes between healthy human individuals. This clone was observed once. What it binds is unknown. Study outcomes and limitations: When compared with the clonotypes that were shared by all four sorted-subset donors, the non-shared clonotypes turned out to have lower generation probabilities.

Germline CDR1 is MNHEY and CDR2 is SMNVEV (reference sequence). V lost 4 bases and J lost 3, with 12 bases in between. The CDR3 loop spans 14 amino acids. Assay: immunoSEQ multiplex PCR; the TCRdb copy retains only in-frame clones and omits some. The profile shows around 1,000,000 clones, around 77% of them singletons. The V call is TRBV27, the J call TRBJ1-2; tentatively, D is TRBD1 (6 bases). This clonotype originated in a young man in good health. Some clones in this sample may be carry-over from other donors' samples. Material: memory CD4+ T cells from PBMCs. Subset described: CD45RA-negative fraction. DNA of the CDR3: TGTGCCAGCAGTTCCCAGGGGACCTACTATGGCTACACCTTC. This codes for CASSSQGTYYGYTF.